This T cell receptor (beta chain) stems from a study of technical replicates of blood from a few donors (dated by TCRdb to the late 2010s). Worth noting for this clone: This receptor's antigen is unknown. No quality values exist for individual bases; no much larger clone is one base distant.

Libraries were made using the immunoSEQ multiplex PCR assay. TCRdb holds this immuneACCESS table with in-frame rearrangements only. Some clones are missing; in checked studies, unresolved V genes explain under half, and the rest has no known cause. Within this sample are 50,000 or so clones, with approximately 90% of them counted one time only. The ten largest clones capture 3.5% to 5% of the sample. The CDR1 and CDR2 encoded by the germline V gene are SNHLY and FYNNEI. The CDR3 goes from the cysteine to the phenylalanine over 15 residues. This entry keeps only the CDR3 DNA: 45 bases, framed from base 1. V loses 6 bases, J loses 3 bases, and the germline ends lie 18 bases apart.

Sequencing used PBMCs. The receptor chain draws on TRBV2 and TRBJ2-7; a tentative D match to TRBD2 spans 5 bases. This receptor was taken from a human donor in good health. Some clones in this sample may be carry-over from other donors' samples. The encoded CDR3 is CASRVLAEDHYEQYF. In nucleotides, the sequence is TGTGCCAGCAGGGTCCTAGCCGAAGACCACTACGAGCAGTACTTC. Joined to the reference TRBV2 and TRBJ2-7 proteins, this CDR3 gives the full variable domain: EPEVTQTPSHQVTQMGQEVILRCVPISNHLYFYWYRQILGQKVEFLVSFYNNEISEKSEIFDDQFSVERPDGSNFTLKIRSTKLEDSAMYFCASRVLAEDHYEQYFGPGTRLTVT.